The next 14 T cell receptor beta chains were all read from a single sample in a study of T-cell memory formation after mild COVID-19. TCRdb redid the calling of the 5' RACE reads with MiXCR, one entry per CDR3 protein. The table has some 48,000 distinct CDR3 sequences, 12% seen once. Input material: PBMCs or a T cell subset sorted from them (not recorded which). Every receptor here comes from a man younger than 30 who had mild COVID-19 (a few samples of this study predate the infection). Cell type and time point are not known.

The chain recombines TRBV4-1 with TRBJ2-3; D remains ambiguous. The V end was cut by 0 bases, the J end by 0 bases, with 13 bases between. CDR3 length: 17 residues. CDR1 is MGHRA and CDR2 is YSYEKL in the germline V gene. The CDR3 is CASSQEGIRLSTDTQYF. The CDR3 region has the DNA TGCGCCAGCAGCCAAGAGGGGATACGACTTAGCACAGATACGCAGTATTTT.

V gene TRBV20-1 combines with J gene TRBJ2-6; unclear D gene. CDR1 and CDR2 from the germline V gene are DFQATT and SNEGSKA (reference sequence). CDR3 length equals 13 residues. Trimming took 3 bases from V and 1 from J, leaving 4 bases between them. CDR3 protein: CSARISGANVLTF. Written as DNA, the CDR3 is TGCAGTGCTAGGATTTCTGGGGCCAACGTCCTGACTTTC.

The rearrangement links TRBV4-2 to TRBJ2-1; 13 bases are a match to TRBD2. V lost 0 bases to trimming and J lost 9 bases; unmatched junction nucleotides: 5. Germline CDR1 is LGHNA and CDR2 is YNFKEQ. The CDR3 runs 16 residues. Written as DNA, the CDR3 is TGTGCCAGCAGCCAAGAGACGACTAGCGGGGGGAGTGAGCAGTTCTTC. It translates to CASSQETTSGGSEQFF.

The V gene is TRBV20-1, the J gene TRBJ2-7; weak D call: TRBD2 (5 bases). The CDR3 extends over 12 amino acids. Germline-derived CDR1 and CDR2 are DFQATT and SNEGSKA (reference sequence). V shed 6 bases and J shed 7 bases, with 16 bases lying between them. This CDR3 reads CSALDQPGEQYV. The CDR3 DNA reads as TGCAGTGCGCTCGACCAGCCGGGGGAGCAGTACGTC.

This chain uses TRBV5-5 with TRBJ1-1; D is uncertain. Germline V gene data show CDR1 as SGHKS and CDR2 as YYEKEE (reference sequence). This CDR3 has 15 amino acids. Trimming took 4 bases from V and 2 from J, leaving 15 bases between them. CDR3 bases: TGTGCCAGCAGCCTTGTTGGGCTGCCTAACACTGAAGCTTTCTTT. Translated, it gives CASSLVGLPNTEAFF. Complete variable domain (other parts from reference TRBV5-5 and TRBJ1-1): DAGVTQSPTHLIKTRGQQVTLRCSPISGHKSVSWYQQVLGQGPQFIFQYYEKEERGRGNFPDRFSARQFPNYSSELNVNALLLGDSALYLCASSLVGLPNTEAFFGQGTRLTVV.

The CDR3 here is CASSLDPGVNEQFF. The CDR3 nucleotides are TGTGCCAGCAGCTTAGATCCGGGGGTCAATGAGCAGTTCTTC. The gene calls are TRBV7-2 and TRBJ2-1; maybe TRBD2 (6 bases). The CDR3 length is 14 residues. Germline values: CDR1 SGHTA, CDR2 FQGNSA. V gave up 1 base and J gave up 6 bases, with 10 bases separating them.

This clonotype was detected a few times. This sequence joins TRBV9 and TRBJ2-5, with TRBD2 as a possible D gene (5 bases). This CDR3 spans 16 amino acids. Trimming left V 6 bases short and J 2 bases short, with 20 bases between. Germline CDR1 and CDR2: SGDLS and YYNGEE. The CDR3 coding sequence is TGTGCCAGCACCCCGCACCTGGGCCGGGGACAAGAGACCCAGTACTTC. Its protein product is CASTPHLGRGQETQYF. Combining the CDR3 with reference TRBV9 and TRBJ2-5 gives the whole variable domain DSGVTQTPKHLITATGQRVTLRCSPRSGDLSVYWYQQSLDQGLQFLIQYYNGEERAKGNILERFSAQQFPDLHSELNLSSLELGDSALYFCASTPHLGRGQETQYFGPGTRLLVL.

CDR3 nucleotides: TGTGCCAGCAGCCCCGGTAGCAATCAGCCCCAGCATTTT. It is translated as CASSPGSNQPQHF. This chain joins TRBV7-2 and TRBJ1-5; D gene ambiguous. CDR3 size: 13 residues. Germline lookup yields CDR1 SGHTA and CDR2 FQGNSA. V lost 5 bases and J lost 0, with 5 bases in between.

This chain links TRBV5-1 with TRBJ1-4; 7 bases align to TRBD1. Trimming cost V 2 bases and J 3 bases; bases outside gene matches: 13. CDR1 is SGHRS, CDR2 YFSETQ, per germline. The CDR3 is made up of 18 amino acids. CDR3 nucleotide sequence: TGCGCCAGCAGCTTCTTCCCGACAGGACAGGTGGCTAATGAAAAACTGTTTTTT. Its protein product is CASSFFPTGQVANEKLFF.

CDR3 bases: TGTGCCAGCAGTTACTCTTACAGGGGGAATTCACCCCTCCACTTT. Translation gives CASSYSYRGNSPLHF. The chain employs TRBV6-6 and TRBJ1-6; 8 nucleotides line up with TRBD1. In germline, CDR1 is MNHNY, CDR2 SVGAGI (reference sequence). This CDR3 contains 15 residues. V shed 0 bases and J 7 bases; nucleotides not matched to a gene: 2.

This clonotype was counted between two and nine times. V and J are TRBV6-2 or TRBV6-3 and TRBJ2-3; D is uncertain. The CDR3 contains 13 residues. V was shortened by 1 base and J by 0 bases, with 2 bases between the two germline ends. The germline V gene encodes CDR1 MNHEY and CDR2 SVGEGT. CDR3 DNA: TGTGCCAGCAGTTACTGGAGCACAGATACGCAGTATTTT. Its protein product is CASSYWSTDTQYF.

This clonotype turned up a few times. The rearrangement links TRBV10-2 to TRBJ1-1; unclear D gene. V was clipped by 2 bases and J by 5 bases, with 9 bases between them. Germline V gene sequence: CDR1 WSHSY, CDR2 SAAADI. The CDR3 loop spans 13 amino acids. CDR3 coding DNA: TGCGCCAGCAGTGAGGGTAGGGTAACTGAAGCTTTCTTT. Residues: CASSEGRVTEAFF.

Ten or more counts support this clonotype. The rearrangement joins TRBV18 to TRBJ2-7, with D possibly TRBD1 on 6 matching bases. Trimming pared 6 bases from V and 5 bases from J, leaving 17 bases between. CDR3 length: 14 residues. Germline CDR1 and CDR2: KGHSH and LQKENI. CDR3 in amino acids: CASSPGTRADEQYF. CDR3 DNA: TGTGCCAGCTCCCCCGGGACACGGGCGGACGAGCAGTACTTC.

There are a few counts of this clonotype. The J gene is TRBJ2-1, the V gene TRBV7-2; 12 nucleotides line up with TRBD2. Germline V gene sequence: CDR1 SGHTA, CDR2 FQGNSA. The CDR3 is 16 residues long. Trimming at V came to 1 base and at J to 9 bases, leaving 7 bases not matched to a gene. CDR3 in amino acids: CASSLVPSGGAGEQFF. CDR3 bases: TGTGCCAGCAGCTTAGTTCCTAGCGGGGGGGCGGGTGAGCAGTTCTTC.